These 16 T cell receptor beta chains share one sample of origin, sequenced in a study of T cell responses to AZD1222 COVID-19 vaccine. The data were produced by immunoSEQ multiplex PCR, yet TCRdb's version contains in-frame clones alone and is incomplete. The table records 180,000 or so clones, 80% to 90% of them present only once. The material was peripheral blood, obtained on day 0 of AZD1222 vaccination. The receptors originated from an adult in good health.

This clone appeared many times. The rearrangement uses TRBV28 and TRBJ2-2; 7 bases are shared with TRBD1. The CDR3 extends over 16 amino acids. Germline V gene lookup returns CDR1 MDHEN and CDR2 SYDVKM. V lost 6 bases, J lost 9 bases, and 16 bases stayed unmatched. DNA of the CDR3: TGTGCCAGCAGCCCTAGACAGGGAGTTGTTTTCAGGGAGCTGTTTTTT. It is translated as CASSPRQGVVFRELFF. Variable domain in full (rest from reference TRBV28 and TRBJ2-2): DVKVTQSSRYLVKRTGEKVFLECVQDMDHENMFWYRQDPGLGLRLIYFSYDVKMKEKGDIPEGYSVSREKKERFSLILESASTNQTSMYLCASSPRQGVVFRELFFGEGSRLTVL.

V usage is TRBV19 and J usage is TRBJ1-5, with 10 bases matching TRBD1. Trimming at V came to 3 bases and at J to 4 bases, leaving 9 bases not matched to a gene. The CDR3 runs 17 residues. CDR1 LNHDA and CDR2 SQIVND come from the germline V gene (reference sequence). In nucleotides, the CDR3 is TGTGCCAGTAGTATCCTCGGGGACAGGGGCCGGAATCAGCCCCAGCATTTT. Encoded protein: CASSILGDRGRNQPQHF. Filled out from reference TRBV19 and TRBJ1-5, the complete variable domain reads DGGITQSPKYLFRKEGQNVTLSCEQNLNHDAMYWYRQDPGQGLRLIYYSQIVNDFQKGDIAEGYSVSREKKESFPLTVTSAQKNPTAFYLCASSILGDRGRNQPQHFGDGTRLSIL.

V and J are TRBV12-5 and TRBJ1-2; TRBD1 aligns across 9 bases. The V and J ends lost 5 bases and 5 bases, in that order; junction bases with no gene match: 9. Germline-derived CDR1 and CDR2 are LGHNT and FRNRAP. This CDR3 contains 15 residues. The CDR3 protein is CASGPSGTGSYGYTF. The CDR3, as DNA: TGTGCTAGTGGTCCATCCGGGACAGGGTCTTATGGCTACACCTTC.

The chain links TRBV19 to TRBJ2-7, with D possibly matching TRBD2 (5 bases). Germline V gives CDR1 LNHDA, CDR2 SQIVND (reference sequence). The CDR3 runs 15 residues. V was cut by 7 bases and J by 3 bases, with 19 bases left in between. This chain's CDR3 is CASTGPPGSLYEQYF. CDR3 nucleotides: TGTGCCAGTACCGGGCCCCCGGGGTCTCTCTACGAGCAGTACTTC.

This clone has more than one count but fewer than ten. The chain links TRBV2 to TRBJ1-2, with D possibly being TRBD1 (6 bases). This CDR3 contains 13 residues. The V gene lost 5 bases and the J gene lost 4 bases, with 11 bases spanning the gap. Germline CDR1 and CDR2: SNHLY and FYNNEI. CDR3 protein: CASSSQGIYGYTF. As DNA, the CDR3 is TGTGCCAGCAGTTCACAGGGAATCTATGGCTACACCTTC.

The V gene is TRBV6-5, the J gene TRBJ1-4; D possibly corresponds to TRBD1 (5 bases). Germline V CDR1 and CDR2: MNHEY, SVGAGI. This CDR3 is 13 amino acids long. V was shortened by 6 bases and J by 8 bases, with 13 bases between the two germline ends. The DNA of the CDR3 is TGTGCCAGCAGCAGGGTGAAGGGCGAAAAACTGTTTTTT. Translation gives CASSRVKGEKLFF.

The rearrangement joins TRBV19 to TRBJ1-4; TRBD1 agrees at 9 bases. Losses at the gene ends were 8 bases for V and 8 bases for J; bases not matched to a gene: 6. The CDR3 has 13 residues. CDR1 and CDR2 (germline): LNHDA, SQIVND (reference sequence). CDR3 amino acids: CASSTDRGEKLFF. The CDR3 coding sequence is TGTGCCAGTTCTACTGACAGGGGGGAAAAACTGTTTTTT.

The chain recombines TRBV4-1 with TRBJ2-3; tentatively, D is TRBD2 (5 bases). Germline V gene sequence: CDR1 MGHRA, CDR2 YSYEKL. The CDR3 runs to 17 residues. Trimming stripped 2 bases from V and 2 bases from J, with 17 bases between. CDR3 sequence (DNA): TGCGCCAGCAGCCAAAATCAACTAGGTTTTACCACAGATACGCAGTATTTT. As protein: CASSQNQLGFTTDTQYF.

V and J are TRBV4-1 and TRBJ1-4, with a weak D call TRBD1 (5 bases). V lost 4 bases and J 5 bases, leaving 20 bases between the germline ends. The CDR3 loop spans 17 amino acids. Germline V gives CDR1 MGHRA, CDR2 YSYEKL. CDR3 loop: CASSPPRGSVKNEKLFF. As DNA, the CDR3 is TGCGCCAGCAGCCCCCCGCGGGGGTCAGTTAAAAATGAAAAACTGTTTTTT.

V gene TRBV14 combines with J gene TRBJ2-2, with D possibly TRBD2 on 5 matching bases. The germline V and J ends were trimmed by 3 bases and 6 bases, with 17 bases remaining between them. Germline loops: CDR1 SGHDN, CDR2 FVKESK. CDR3 size: 16 residues. For the CDR3, the DNA is TGTGCCAGCAGCCATCCGGACTTGCGGATCTCCGGGGAGCTGTTTTTT. Its protein product is CASSHPDLRISGELFF.

The chain combines TRBV4-2 with TRBJ2-3; possible D gene TRBD2, 6 bases. The CDR3 loop spans 16 amino acids. CDR1 LGHNA and CDR2 YNFKEQ come from the germline V gene. V was shortened by 1 base and J by 0 bases, with 11 bases between the two germline ends. The CDR3 spells CASSQGGGTSTDTQYF. CDR3 nucleotide sequence: TGTGCCAGCAGCCAAGGAGGTGGGACTAGCACAGATACGCAGTATTTT.

The V and J genes are TRBV6-5 and TRBJ2-1; D might be TRBD1 (7 bases). Germline V gene data show CDR1 as MNHEY and CDR2 as SVGAGI. V lost 6 bases, J lost 5 bases, and 11 bases lay in between. The CDR3 spans 13 residues. The CDR3: CASSRGTDNEQFF. The CDR3 DNA is TGTGCCAGCAGCCGCGGGACAGACAATGAGCAGTTCTTC.

The CDR3 reads CASSSLTGTGGETQYF. CDR3 bases: TGTGCCAGCAGCTCCCTGACTGGGACAGGGGGAGAGACCCAGTACTTC. The chain links TRBV7-6 to TRBJ2-5; TRBD1 matches at 11 bases. This CDR3 comprises 16 residues. V trimming: 4 bases; J trimming: 4 bases; junction bases outside the gene matches: 8. Germline CDR1 is SGHVS and CDR2 is FNYEAQ.

CDR3: CASSVDSTGGGEQFF. DNA for the CDR3: TGTGCCAGCAGCGTTGACTCAACTGGAGGGGGTGAGCAGTTCTTC. The chain is built from TRBV9 and TRBJ2-1; the D call may be TRBD1 or TRBD2 (6 bases each). The CDR3 totals 15 residues. V was cut by 2 bases and J by 9 bases, with 18 bases left in between. Germline V CDR1 and CDR2: SGDLS, YYNGEE.

The V call is TRBV9, the J call TRBJ2-3, with 10 bases lining up with TRBD1. The CDR3 contains 15 residues. J was trimmed by 6 bases and V by 7 bases; bases with no gene match: 11. Per the germline V gene, CDR1 is SGDLS and CDR2 is YYNGEE. The chain's CDR3 is CASATGQGWSDTQYF. CDR3 in DNA: TGTGCCAGCGCCACGGGACAGGGGTGGTCGGATACGCAGTATTTT. The variable domain in full, with the rest retrieved from reference TRBV9 and TRBJ2-3, is DSGVTQTPKHLITATGQRVTLRCSPRSGDLSVYWYQQSLDQGLQFLIQYYNGEERAKGNILERFSAQQFPDLHSELNLSSLELGDSALYFCASATGQGWSDTQYFGPGTRLTVL.

V and J are TRBV18 and TRBJ2-2; TRBD1 aligns across 9 bases. Per germline, CDR1 KGHSH and CDR2 LQKENI. The CDR3 spans 16 residues. V shed 2 bases and J 7 bases; nucleotides not matched to a gene: 8. The CDR3 protein is CASSPWTGATGGELFF. CDR3 bases: TGTGCCAGCTCACCATGGACAGGGGCGACTGGCGGGGAGCTGTTTTTT.